These 10 T cell receptor beta chains share one sample of origin, sequenced in a study of blood T cell repertoires in COVID-19. Some clones are missing from TCRdb's copy, which holds only in-frame ones; the method was immunoSEQ multiplex PCR. The sample contains tens of thousands of clones, roughly 90% of which appear only once. The sample consisted of peripheral blood. These receptors originate from a man between 60 and 75 years old with acute or convalescent COVID-19.

V is TRBV5-6 and J is TRBJ2-3; 14 nucleotides match TRBD2. This CDR3 has 19 residues. Trimming removed 4 bases from V and 3 bases from J; junction bases left unmatched: 13. The germline V gene has CDR1 SGHDT and CDR2 YYEEEE. CDR3 nucleotide sequence: TGTGCCAGCAGCCCTCCGCCGGGACTAGCGGGGGTGAGGACAGATACGCAGTATTTT. It yields the protein CASSPPPGLAGVRTDTQYF. Full variable domain (remainder filled in from reference TRBV5-6 and TRBJ2-3): DAGVTQSPTHLIKTRGQQVTLRCSPKSGHDTVSWYQQALGQGPQFIFQYYEEEERQRGNFPDRFSGHQFPNYSSELNVNALLLGDSALYLCASSPPPGLAGVRTDTQYFGPGTRLTVL.

The chain couples TRBV30 to TRBJ2-1; 10 bases align to TRBD1. V gave up 5 bases and J gave up 7 bases; unmatched junction bases: 8. The germline V gene has CDR1 GTSNPN and CDR2 SVGIG (reference sequence). The CDR3 length is 14 residues. DNA of the CDR3: TGTGCCTGGGAATCCGGGACAGGGGCTAATGAGCAGTTCTTC. This gives the protein CAWESGTGANEQFF. Drawing the rest from reference TRBV30 and TRBJ2-1, the complete variable domain is SQTIHQWPATLVQPVGSPLSLECTVEGTSNPNLYWYRQAAGRGLQLLFYSVGIGQISSEVPQNLSASRPQDRQFILSSKKLLLSDSGFYLCAWESGTGANEQFFGPGTRLTVL.

This rearrangement joins TRBV6-6 to TRBJ1-2, with D uncertain. Germline lookup yields CDR1 MNHNY and CDR2 SVGAGI (reference sequence). V was trimmed by 8 bases and J by 7 bases, leaving 20 bases between them. The CDR3 is 14 residues long. The CDR3: CASSELLTQAGYTF. For the CDR3, the DNA is TGTGCCAGCTCTGAGCTTCTCACCCAGGCTGGCTACACCTTC.

As DNA, the CDR3 is TGTGCCAGCAGCAGTAGACAGGTCGGCAATCAGCCCCAGCATTTT. Translating gives CASSSRQVGNQPQHF. The chain employs TRBV5-6 and TRBJ1-5; D is possibly TRBD1 (6 bases). The CDR3 consists of 15 residues. The germline V and J ends were trimmed by 4 bases and 2 bases, with 13 bases remaining between them. The germline gives CDR1 SGHDT, CDR2 YYEEEE.

This clone was recorded only once. The chain uses TRBV3-1 (or the pseudogene TRBV3-2) and TRBJ2-7, with unresolved D. The germline V and J ends were trimmed by 4 bases and 5 bases, with 9 bases remaining between them. The CDR3 is 12 residues long. The germline V gene encodes CDR1 LGHDT and CDR2 YNNKEL (reference sequence). The CDR3 sequence: CASSRVVDEQYF. Here the CDR3 DNA reads TGTGCCAGCAGCCGAGTCGTTGACGAGCAGTACTTC.

The chain has TRBV18 and TRBJ2-1, with D possibly TRBD2 on 5 matching bases. This CDR3 spans 12 amino acids. Trimming removed 2 bases from V and 8 bases from J, with 7 bases in between. Looked up from germline, CDR1 is KGHSH and CDR2 is LQKENI. The CDR3 here is CASSPTRDEQFF. Here the CDR3 DNA reads TGTGCCAGCTCACCAACGCGGGATGAGCAGTTCTTC.

This clone was seen a few times. The J gene is TRBJ2-5, the V gene TRBV6-5; 10 bases fit TRBD2. With 0 bases clipped from V and 5 bases from J, the junction kept 6 bases outside the gene matches. The CDR3 consists of 16 residues. Germline loops: CDR1 MNHEY, CDR2 SVGAGI. Here the CDR3 reads CASSYSQRGGRETQYF. The CDR3 DNA reads as TGTGCCAGCAGTTACTCTCAGCGGGGGGGCCGGGAGACCCAGTACTTC.

This chain connects TRBV2 to TRBJ1-1; D remains unclear. This CDR3 spans 15 amino acids. The germline CDR1 and CDR2 sequences are SNHLY and FYNNEI. V lost 1 base and J lost 5, with 14 bases in between. In nucleotides, the CDR3 is TGTGCCAGCAGTGAAGTAGGCGGGGTACGGACTGAAGCTTTCTTT. Its protein product is CASSEVGGVRTEAFF. The variable domain in full, completed from reference TRBV2 and TRBJ1-1, reads EPEVTQTPSHQVTQMGQEVILRCVPISNHLYFYWYRQILGQKVEFLVSFYNNEISEKSEIFDDQFSVERPDGSNFTLKIRSTKLEDSAMYFCASSEVGGVRTEAFFGQGTRLTVV.

The chain uses TRBV2 and TRBJ1-1, with TRBD1 matching 7 bases. The CDR3 runs 13 residues. Germline V gives CDR1 SNHLY, CDR2 FYNNEI. V was clipped by 4 bases and J by 10 bases; unmatched bases: 9. Here the CDR3 reads CASSGYRDSGAFF. The CDR3 region has the DNA TGTGCCAGCAGTGGATACCGGGACAGTGGAGCTTTCTTT.

The chain is built from TRBV14 and TRBJ1-6, with 8 nucleotides matching TRBD1. The J segment lost 1 base and the V segment lost 5 bases, leaving 4 bases of the junction unmatched. Per the germline V gene, CDR1 is SGHDN and CDR2 is FVKESK. The CDR3 spans 16 residues. For the CDR3, the DNA is TGTGCCAGCAGCTCGACAGGGGAATCCTATAATTCACCCCTCCACTTT. It translates to CASSSTGESYNSPLHF.